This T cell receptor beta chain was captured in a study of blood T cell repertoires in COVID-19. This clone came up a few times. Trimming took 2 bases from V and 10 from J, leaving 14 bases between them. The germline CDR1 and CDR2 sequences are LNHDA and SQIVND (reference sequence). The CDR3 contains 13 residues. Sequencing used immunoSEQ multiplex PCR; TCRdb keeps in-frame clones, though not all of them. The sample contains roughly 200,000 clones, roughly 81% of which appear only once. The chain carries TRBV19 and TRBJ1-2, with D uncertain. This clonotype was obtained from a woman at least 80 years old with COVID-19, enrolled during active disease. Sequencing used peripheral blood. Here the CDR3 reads CASSIRRLDPYTF. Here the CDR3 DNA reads TGTGCCAGTAGTATAAGGAGATTAGATCCCTACACCTTC.